Sequencing of this T cell receptor beta chain was carried out in a study of cytomegalovirus exposure and HLA in healthy donors. General study results and limits: Later analysis suggested most CMV-associated TCR beta chains were HLA-restricted.

This CDR3 has 15 residues. V lost 1 base to trimming and J lost 0 bases, with 10 bases between them. The germline V gene has CDR1 SGHRS and CDR2 YFSETQ. Vbeta (60) and Jbeta (13) primers were used in the PCR. Some clones are missing from TCRdb's copy, which holds only in-frame ones; the method was immunoSEQ multiplex PCR. The sample has about 120,000 clones, around three quarters seen once; the top ten hold 0.95% to 1.5%. As regards this clone: Its specificity is unknown.

Sequenced material: PBMCs. The receptor comes from a female donor in good health and CMV-seronegative. This chain uses TRBV5-1 with TRBJ1-1; no firm D call. The chain's CDR3 is CASSLSTAVNTEAFF. The CDR3 nucleotides read TGCGCCAGCAGCTTGAGTACAGCCGTGAACACTGAAGCTTTCTTT.